The text below deals with one T cell receptor (beta chain). Its antigen is unknown. Base qualities are missing; no much larger clone stands one base away. Stable Graves' hyperthyroidism was defined as the absence of progression to ophthalmopathy over 18 months of follow-up. Hyperthyroidism patients were aged 18 to 65 years and newly diagnosed, with disease duration of less than 2 months. Exclusion was applied to patients with uncontrolled infections, other autoimmune diseases, pregnancy or lactation. Diagnoses were based on clinical symptoms, serum thyroxine and TRAb, thyroid ultrasound and orbital computed tomography. Ficoll-Paque density gradient centrifugation was used to isolate PBMCs from around 9.1 ml of fresh peripheral blood. Total RNA was extracted with Trizol reagent, and quality was checked on an Agilent 2100 Bioanalyzer. V was cut back by 3 bases and J by 1 base, leaving a gap of 6 bases between them. Including the terminal cysteine and phenylalanine, the CDR3 comprises 14 residues. Of all the DNA, just the CDR3 is kept, 42 bases in frame from base 1. CDR1 and CDR2, looked up from the germline V gene, are KGHSH and LQKENI.

The data stem from a study of T cells in Graves' hyperthyroidism and ophthalmopathy (dated by TCRdb to between 2019 and 2020). A note on the overall study: Peripheral blood was collected at initial diagnosis, before any treatment. TCR V-J signatures able to tell the groups apart were searched for in a discovery cohort of 90 to 100 patients, of whom 43 had Graves' ophthalmopathy and around 57 had stable Graves' hyperthyroidism. An independent validation cohort of under 20 hyperthyroidism patients and 17 patients who later progressed to ophthalmopathy tested prospective prediction of ophthalmopathy. The 90 to 100 discovery patients were randomly divided into training and test sets at a 7:3 ratio. The study also compared thyroid tissue and blood T-cell repertoires from several Graves' hyperthyroidism patients. Once sampling was done, hyperthyroidism patients were given methimazole at a starting dose of 30 mg daily, whereas ophthalmopathy patients were given high-dose intravenous methylprednisolone. TCR Vbeta CDR3 sequencing of 130 to 150 peripheral blood samples (fewer than 45 ophthalmopathy, roughly 74 hyperthyroidism and approximately 17 progressor patients) is reported in the paper.

The TCR beta CDR3 regions were amplified from the RNA transcripts. A first-round RT-PCR of the TCR CDR3 used the HTBI primer set with the Qiagen OneStep RT-PCR kit. Libraries were constructed in a second round of multiplex PCR, after which size selection and purification were carried out. The libraries were sequenced on an Illumina HiSeq2000 using paired-end 100 bp reads. The source study handled its data this way. SOAPnuke was used to process the raw data, with reads discarded if the reads contained adapters or uncalled bases, had a mean Phred below 15, or lacked an exact constant-primer or identifier match. High-quality paired reads were merged with COPE v1.2.5, and unique nucleotide sequences were defined as clonotypes. Clonotypes were aligned to IMGT TRBV, TRBD and TRBJ reference segments using MiTCR v1.1. The analysis included only V-J combinations with a frequency above 0.0001, which together covered 99% to 99.2% of the repertoires. A TCS score was defined as the ratio of F50 (clonal expansion) to E x V (chaos), with BLOSUM62-based TCRdist applied between CDR3 peptides within each V-J. Welch's t-statistics and random forest reduced just over 500 V-J features to roughly 13, which were used in a naive Bayes classifier (R e1071). Using fastp at Q25 and MiXCR, TCRdb reprocessed the public reads and kept productive beta chains. Entries that share a CDR3 protein sequence are merged under the most common genes and DNA. The V and J calls come from TCRdb's annotation, not from the publication. The sample table shows fewer than 400,000 distinct CDR3 sequences, and 20% to 25% are seen once. The ten largest clones add up to about 73% of the sample.

General findings and caveats noted by the study authors: No statistical method was used to set the sample size in advance, and investigators knew the group allocation. A model built on a 13 V-J signature distinguished ophthalmopathy from stable hyperthyroidism, reaching 87.88% sensitivity and 81.08% specificity in cross-validation and 80%/75% in testing. During validation, the model predicted progression to ophthalmopathy a median of about 6.3 months ahead of onset, with approximately 70% sensitivity and 72% to 80% specificity. Most expanded thyroid clonotypes (frequency above 0.001) were also found in blood, which suggests that blood repertoires may mirror thyroid immune responses.

This clonotype was sampled from a man in his fifties or sixties with Graves' hyperthyroidism. Recombination joined TRBV18 with TRBJ2-2; no D segment can be confidently identified. Sequencing was carried out using blood. The nucleotide sequence is TGTGCCAGCTCACCGCCTAGGAACACCGGGGAGCTGTTTTTT. It translates as CASSPPRNTGELFF.